The 10 T cell receptor beta chains below all came from one sample that was sequenced in a study of blood T cell repertoires in COVID-19. The assay was immunoSEQ multiplex PCR, and TCRdb's table has in-frame clones only and misses some. The sample contains 230,000 or so clones, 70% to 85% of which appear only once. The sequenced material came from peripheral blood. The origin of the receptors is a man aged 40-49 years who had recovered from COVID-19.

There are a few counts of this clone. This chain connects TRBV25-1 to TRBJ1-1; D gene ambiguous. Trimming removed 4 bases at V and 0 bases at J, with 6 bases between. In germline, CDR1 is MGHDK, CDR2 SYGVNS. The CDR3 length is 13 residues. The CDR3 loop reads CASSVEMNTEAFF. The CDR3 nucleotides are TGTGCCAGCAGTGTAGAGATGAACACTGAAGCTTTCTTT.

This chain links TRBV7-2 with TRBJ1-5; D unclear. The CDR3 loop spans 16 amino acids. CDR1 and CDR2 (germline): SGHTA, FQGNSA. The germline V and J ends were trimmed by 5 bases and 3 bases, with 17 bases remaining between them. The CDR3: CASSQSLSRNNQPQHF. CDR3 nucleotide sequence: TGTGCCAGCAGCCAGAGTCTTTCGCGGAACAATCAGCCCCAGCATTTT.

This clone has only one observation. This chain uses TRBV7-9 with TRBJ2-2; 8 positions match TRBD1. V trimming: 1 base; J trimming: 3 bases; junction bases outside the gene matches: 7. Germline V lookup: CDR1 SEHNR, CDR2 FQNEAQ (reference sequence). The CDR3 contains 17 residues. CDR3 nucleotides: TGTGCCAGCAGCTTAGAATTGCAGGGGGCCGACACCGGGGAGCTGTTTTTT. Residues: CASSLELQGADTGELFF.

This chain joins TRBV9 and TRBJ1-2, with TRBD1 identical over 8 bases. CDR3 size: 14 residues. Germline lookup yields CDR1 SGDLS and CDR2 YYNGEE. V trimming: 3 bases; J trimming: 3 bases; junction bases outside the gene matches: 4. The CDR3 DNA reads as TGTGCCAGCAGCGCCCCGACAGGGGACTATGGCTACACCTTC. Amino acids: CASSAPTGDYGYTF.

CDR3 in amino acids: CASSPLSGGGYTF. The DNA of the CDR3 is TGTGCCAGCAGCCCCCTAAGCGGGGGTGGCTACACCTTC. The chain has TRBV7-9 and TRBJ1-2; possibly TRBD1 for D (5 bases). CDR3 length: 13 residues. Looked up from germline, CDR1 is SEHNR and CDR2 is FQNEAQ (reference sequence). V lost 5 bases, J lost 7 bases, and 14 bases lay in between.

The J gene is TRBJ2-7, the V gene TRBV19, with 15 bases that match TRBD2. The J segment lost 3 bases and the V segment lost 5 bases, leaving 5 bases of the junction unmatched. This CDR3 region has 16 residues. Germline CDR1 and CDR2: LNHDA and SQIVND (reference sequence). CDR3: CASSSGLAGGFYEQYF. The DNA for the CDR3 is TGTGCCAGTAGTTCAGGACTAGCGGGGGGGTTCTACGAGCAGTACTTC.

The V call is TRBV29-1, the J call TRBJ2-1; 11 bases are shared with TRBD2. The CDR3 runs to 14 residues. Losses at the gene ends were 7 bases for V and 5 bases for J; bases not matched to a gene: 7. Germline CDR1 and CDR2: SQVTM and ANQGSEA. In nucleotides, the CDR3 is TGCAGCGCCACGGGACTAGCGGACGACAATGAGCAGTTCTTC. Its translation: CSATGLADDNEQFF.

The J gene is TRBJ2-1, the V gene TRBV18, with 7 bases lining up with TRBD2. CDR3 length: 18 residues. Germline-derived CDR1 and CDR2 are KGHSH and LQKENI. The ends lost 0 bases at V and 2 bases at J; junction bases unmatched: 10. CDR3 bases: TGTGCCAGCTCACCACCACTAGTACGGCGGGAGCCCTACAATGAGCAGTTCTTC. It is translated as CASSPPLVRREPYNEQFF.

The V call is TRBV6-5, the J call TRBJ1-6; 10 bases fit TRBD1. Germline V gives CDR1 MNHEY, CDR2 SVGAGI. The CDR3 has 15 amino acids. V was clipped by 6 bases and J by 10 bases; unmatched bases: 9. The CDR3 here is CASRSPGTGVSPLHF. For the CDR3, the DNA is TGTGCCAGCAGGTCACCCGGGACAGGGGTGTCACCCCTCCACTTT.

This chain connects TRBV9 to TRBJ2-3, with D unresolved. Germline CDR1 SGDLS, CDR2 YYNGEE. This CDR3 is 14 amino acids long. V dropped 0 bases and J dropped 4 bases, with 9 bases sitting between them. This chain's CDR3 is CASSVATIADTQYF. In DNA, the CDR3 is TGTGCCAGCAGCGTAGCTACTATCGCAGATACGCAGTATTTT.